These T cell receptor beta chains were read from a single sample in a study of T cell changes during pregnancy in multiple sclerosis. Clones were sequenced by immunoSEQ multiplex PCR, and TCRdb holds only the in-frame ones, with some missing. The sample records approximately 66,000 clones, 85% to 95% being singletons. The sample in question was peripheral blood, obtained in the third trimester of pregnancy. All receptors derive from a female donor in good health, enrolled as a control in a pregnancy study. Both conserved end residues are part of each CDR3. D genes are given only for firm matches. Expanded clones get a size class; other rows say once, few or many, or leave the size out.

>-|-|TRBV11-1|TRBJ2-7
CASSFSNGAYEQYF
TGTGCCAGCAGCTTTAGTAACGGAGCCTACGAGCAGTACTTC
>-|-|TRBV6-6|TRBJ1-5
CASTPGWNSNQPQHF
TGTGCCAGCACCCCGGGATGGAATAGCAATCAGCCCCAGCATTTT
>-|TRBD2|TRBV9|TRBJ2-7
CASSVGLAEAYEQYF
TGTGCCAGCAGCGTAGGGCTAGCGGAGGCCTACGAGCAGTACTTC
>-|-|TRBV19|TRBJ2-7
CASSMAQRGLGEQYF
TGTGCCAGTAGTATGGCCCAACGGGGATTAGGCGAGCAGTACTTC
>-|TRBD2|TRBV19|TRBJ2-7
CASSIMGLGYEQYF
TGTGCCAGTAGTATAATGGGACTAGGGTACGAGCAGTACTTC
>-|-|TRBV19|TRBJ1-2
CASSPRNEPLYGYTF
TGTGCCAGTAGCCCTAGAAACGAGCCTCTCTATGGCTACACCTTC
>once|TRBD2|TRBV11-2|TRBJ2-1
CASSLALAGEQFF
TGTGCCAGCAGCTTGGCCTTAGCGGGTGAGCAGTTCTTC
>-|-|TRBV7-2|TRBJ2-1
CASSLVAEQFF
TGTGCCAGCAGCTTAGTGGCTGAGCAGTTCTTC
>-|-|TRBV6-1|TRBJ1-1
CASTRSGPATEAFF
TGTGCCAGCACCCGGTCAGGGCCGGCCACTGAAGCTTTCTTT
>-|-|TRBV4-1|TRBJ2-3
CASSHLPGKELTDTQYF
TGCGCCAGCAGCCATTTACCGGGTAAAGAACTCACAGATACGCAGTATTTT
>-|-|TRBV18|TRBJ1-4
CASSPVSGATNEKLFF
TGTGCCAGCTCACCCGTTTCAGGGGCAACTAATGAAAAACTGTTTTTT
>-|TRBD1|TRBV4-1|TRBJ2-5
CASSQRSGTAQETQYF
TGCGCCAGCAGCCAGAGATCAGGGACAGCACAAGAGACCCAGTACTTC
>-|TRBD2|TRBV4-2|TRBJ2-1
CASSQDGLAGRREQFF
TGTGCCAGCAGCCAAGATGGACTAGCGGGACGCCGTGAGCAGTTCTTC
>-|-|TRBV5-4|TRBJ1-6
CASSLVVSGGAGNNSPLHF
TGTGCCAGCAGCTTGGTAGTTAGTGGGGGGGCAGGGAACAATTCACCCCTCCACTTT
>-|-|TRBV18|TRBJ2-7
CASSPQDSYEQYF
TGTGCCAGCTCACCACAGGACTCATACGAGCAGTACTTC
>-|TRBD2|TRBV5-4|TRBJ2-1
CASSSGTSGGGEQFF
TGTGCCAGCAGCTCCGGGACTAGCGGGGGGGGTGAGCAGTTCTTC
>-|TRBD2|TRBV30|TRBJ2-7
CAWSGSGGYEQYF
TGTGCCTGGAGTGGTAGCGGGGGCTACGAGCAGTACTTC
>-|TRBD2|TRBV11-2|TRBJ2-7
CASSLGGGPIYEQYF
TGTGCCAGCAGCCTCGGGGGAGGGCCTATCTACGAGCAGTACTTC
>-|-|TRBV6-5|TRBJ2-7
CASSNSPAVHEQYF
TGTGCCAGCAGTAACTCACCCGCGGTTCACGAGCAGTACTTC
>-|TRBD1|TRBV18|TRBJ1-6
CASSPDRGNSPLHF
TGTGCCAGCTCACCCGACAGGGGCAATTCACCCCTCCACTTT
>-|-|TRBV2|TRBJ1-6
CASSVQGDSPLHF
TGTGCCAGCAGTGTGCAGGGCGATTCACCCCTCCACTTT
>-|-|TRBV28|TRBJ2-5
CASSPSTGRGETQYF
TGTGCCAGCAGTCCTTCAACAGGGAGGGGAGAGACCCAGTACTTC
>-|-|TRBV28|TRBJ2-3
CASSAAGQPTTDTQYF
TGTGCCAGCAGTGCTGCGGGACAGCCGACCACAGATACGCAGTATTTT
>once|-|TRBV9|TRBJ2-7
CASSPVARSEQYF
TGTGCCAGCAGCCCCGTCGCTCGTAGCGAGCAGTACTTC